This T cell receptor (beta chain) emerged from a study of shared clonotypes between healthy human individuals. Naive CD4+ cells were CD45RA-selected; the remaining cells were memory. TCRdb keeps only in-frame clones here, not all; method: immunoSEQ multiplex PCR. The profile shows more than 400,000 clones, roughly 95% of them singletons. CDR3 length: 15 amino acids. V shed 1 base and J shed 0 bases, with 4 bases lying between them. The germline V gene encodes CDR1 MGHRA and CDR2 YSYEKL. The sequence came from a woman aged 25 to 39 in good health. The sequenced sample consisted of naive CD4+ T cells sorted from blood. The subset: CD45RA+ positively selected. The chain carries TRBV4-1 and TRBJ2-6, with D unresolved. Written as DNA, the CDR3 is TGCGCCAGCAGCCAAGTCAGCTCTGGGGCCAACGTCCTGACTTTC. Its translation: CASSQVSSGANVLTF.